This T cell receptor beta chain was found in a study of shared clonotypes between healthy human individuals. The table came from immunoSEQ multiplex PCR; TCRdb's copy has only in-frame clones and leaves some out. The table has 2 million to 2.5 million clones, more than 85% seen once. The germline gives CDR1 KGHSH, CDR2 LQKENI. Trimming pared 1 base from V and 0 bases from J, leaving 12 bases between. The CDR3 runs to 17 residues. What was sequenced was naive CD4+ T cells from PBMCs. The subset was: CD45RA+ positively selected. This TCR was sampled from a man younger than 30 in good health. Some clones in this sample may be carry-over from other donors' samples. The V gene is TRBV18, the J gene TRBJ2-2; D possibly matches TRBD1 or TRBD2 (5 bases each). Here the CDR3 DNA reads TGTGCCAGCTCACCACTGGGTCAGGGACCGAACACCGGGGAGCTGTTTTTT. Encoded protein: CASSPLGQGPNTGELFF.